The source of this TCR beta chain is a study of PD-1 blockade in classical Hodgkin lymphoma. All patients relapsed after autologous stem cell transplantation, and brentuximab vedotin exposure varied. Magnetic negative selection of thawed PBMCs was the method by which CD4+ T cells were purified. The CDR3 sequence is 14 residues long. CDR1 MDHEN and CDR2 SYDVKM come from the germline V gene. V was shortened by 4 bases and J by 1 base, with 10 bases between the two germline ends. Sequenced by immunoSEQ multiplex PCR; TCRdb stores in-frame clones only, minus some. The data contain about 13,000 clones, almost 90% of them seen just once; the ten biggest clones take up roughly 0.51%. The study's findings and limits: A reduction in baseline TCR diversity was reportedly seen in newly diagnosed patients relative to healthy donors.

Concerning this clone: Its antigen is not known.

The sample in question was CD4+ T cells from blood, obtained at baseline. This sequence was found in a human donor with classical Hodgkin lymphoma. This chain connects TRBV28 to TRBJ2-5; D is possibly TRBD1 (6 bases). CDR3 residues: CASSSGQSQETQYF. The CDR3, as DNA: TGTGCCAGCAGTTCAGGACAGAGCCAAGAGACCCAGTACTTC.